The rows below give T cell receptor beta chains drawn from one sample of a study of regulatory T cells in long-lasting Graves disease. TCRdb ran MiXCR on the multiplex PCR reads and lists one entry per CDR3 protein. The sample yields 310,000 or so distinct CDR3 sequences, roughly a fifth seen once. The source material was peripheral blood mononuclear cells (PBMCs), sampled when the disease was refractory, from a patient treated with antithyroid drugs. The receptors come from a female donor with Graves disease. The CDR3 runs from the conserved cysteine through the conserved F or W. D genes are given only for firm matches. Size values are once, few and many counts, or a class for expanded clones, and some rows have none.

CDR3 DNA: TGCAGTGCTAGAGATCTGGCGGACCCCTTCACAGATACGCAGTATTTT
CDR3 protein: CSARDLADPFTDTQYF
D gene: -
clone size: many
V gene: TRBV20-1
J gene: TRBJ2-3

CDR3 DNA: TGTGCCAGCAGTTCGGATGGACGGTCTCGGGGGGATCAGCCCCAGCATTTT
CDR3 protein: CASSSDGRSRGDQPQHF
D gene: -
clone size: many
V gene: TRBV28
J gene: TRBJ1-5

CDR3 DNA: TGTGCCAGCAGCCAAGCCTCGGGCCTTGAAGCTTTCTTT
CDR3 protein: CASSQASGLEAFF
D gene: -
clone size: -
V gene: TRBV3-1
J gene: TRBJ1-1

CDR3 DNA: TGCAGCGTTCGTGCTAGACTCTTGGAGACCCAGTACTTC
CDR3 protein: CSVRARLLETQYF
D gene: -
clone size: many
V gene: TRBV29-1
J gene: TRBJ2-5

CDR3 DNA: TGTGCCAGCAGTGGTGACAGAAGGAACACTGAAGCTTTCTTT
CDR3 protein: CASSGDRRNTEAFF
D gene: -
clone size: many
V gene: TRBV6-1
J gene: TRBJ1-1

CDR3 DNA: TGTGCCAGCAGCGCAGTTACAGGGGTGAAAAACATTCAGTACTTC
CDR3 protein: CASSAVTGVKNIQYF
D gene: TRBD1
clone size: many
V gene: TRBV7-8
J gene: TRBJ2-4

CDR3 DNA: TGTGCCATCAAAGGTACAGGCAATCAGCCCCAGCATTTT
CDR3 protein: CAIKGTGNQPQHF
D gene: -
clone size: many
V gene: TRBV10-3
J gene: TRBJ1-5

CDR3 DNA: TGTGCCAGCAGCGTAGCCCCTCCGATACCGGGGCTTAACACTGAAGCTTTCTTT
CDR3 protein: CASSVAPPIPGLNTEAFF
D gene: -
clone size: -
V gene: TRBV9
J gene: TRBJ1-1

CDR3 DNA: TGCGCCAGCAGTGACAAACGGGAGAGAGACGAGCAGTACTTC
CDR3 protein: CASSDKRERDEQYF
D gene: -
clone size: many
V gene: TRBV10-2
J gene: TRBJ2-7

CDR3 DNA: TGCAGCGTTGAAACTGGGGAACAAGGCGGGTCCTACGAGCAGTACTTC
CDR3 protein: CSVETGEQGGSYEQYF
D gene: -
clone size: -
V gene: TRBV29-1
J gene: TRBJ2-7

CDR3 DNA: TGTGCCAGCAGTGAGCGGGGGTACACCGGGGAGCTGTTTTTT
CDR3 protein: CASSERGYTGELFF
D gene: TRBD2
clone size: few
V gene: TRBV6-1
J gene: TRBJ2-2

CDR3 DNA: TGTGCCAGCAGCGGAGCAGGACAGGGAAATGGCTACACCTTC
CDR3 protein: CASSGAGQGNGYTF
D gene: TRBD1
clone size: many
V gene: TRBV5-5
J gene: TRBJ1-2

CDR3 DNA: TGTGCCAGGGGCGGACAGGGAGGGTCAGATACGCAGTATTTT
CDR3 protein: CARGGQGGSDTQYF
D gene: -
clone size: -
V gene: TRBV6-1
J gene: TRBJ2-3

CDR3 DNA: TGTGCCTGGACGAAAATAAGGATCGGCACTGAAGCTTTCTTT
CDR3 protein: CAWTKIRIGTEAFF
D gene: -
clone size: many
V gene: TRBV30
J gene: TRBJ1-1

CDR3 DNA: TGTGCCAGCAGTTTTTACCCCTTCCACGAGCAGTACTTC
CDR3 protein: CASSFYPFHEQYF
D gene: -
clone size: many
V gene: TRBV28
J gene: TRBJ2-7

CDR3 DNA: TGTGCCTGGAGCCTGGACAGGGGACCAAACATTCAGTACTTC
CDR3 protein: CAWSLDRGPNIQYF
D gene: TRBD1
clone size: many
V gene: TRBV30
J gene: TRBJ2-4

CDR3 DNA: TGTGCCAGCACTCCCGGGGTGGGCAGGGGGCCTAGGGAGCAGTTCTTC
CDR3 protein: CASTPGVGRGPREQFF
D gene: TRBD1
clone size: -
V gene: TRBV12-3/TRBV12-4
J gene: TRBJ2-1

CDR3 DNA: TGCAGTGCTAGAGATCCACGAGCGGAGCTAGTCCGATACGAGCAGTACTTC
CDR3 protein: CSARDPRAELVRYEQYF
D gene: -
clone size: many
V gene: TRBV20-1
J gene: TRBJ2-7

CDR3 DNA: TGTGCCGGCAGCCAAGATGAGGCTCTCCGGGAGACCCAGTACTTC
CDR3 protein: CAGSQDEALRETQYF
D gene: -
clone size: once
V gene: TRBV3-1
J gene: TRBJ2-5

CDR3 DNA: TGTGCCAGCAGCCCCTCTAGCGGCAACTACGAGCAGTACTTC
CDR3 protein: CASSPSSGNYEQYF
D gene: TRBD2
clone size: many
V gene: TRBV7-3
J gene: TRBJ2-7

CDR3 DNA: TGTGCCAGCAGTTATCTTGGAGTAGAGACCCAGTACTTC
CDR3 protein: CASSYLGVETQYF
D gene: -
clone size: many
V gene: TRBV6-5
J gene: TRBJ2-5

CDR3 DNA: TGCGCCAGCAGCCAAGAATCGGCCCTCAGCTCCTACGAGCAGTACTTC
CDR3 protein: CASSQESALSSYEQYF
D gene: -
clone size: few
V gene: TRBV4-1
J gene: TRBJ2-7

CDR3 DNA: TGTGCCAGCAGTAAACCCTACACGACAGGGGTTGGCGAGCAGTACTTC
CDR3 protein: CASSKPYTTGVGEQYF
D gene: TRBD1
clone size: -
V gene: TRBV11-2
J gene: TRBJ2-7

CDR3 DNA: TGTGCCAGCCAGCGGGGGCAAGAGACCCAGTACTTC
CDR3 protein: CASQRGQETQYF
D gene: TRBD2
clone size: -
V gene: TRBV28
J gene: TRBJ2-5

CDR3 DNA: TGTGCCAGCAGCTTAACCGTACCCGGGGAGCTGTTTTTT
CDR3 protein: CASSLTVPGELFF
D gene: -
clone size: few
V gene: TRBV7-3
J gene: TRBJ2-2

CDR3 DNA: TGTGCCTGGAACACCCCCCGGACTAGCGGCCGCACAGATACGCAGTATTTT
CDR3 protein: CAWNTPRTSGRTDTQYF
D gene: TRBD2
clone size: -
V gene: TRBV30
J gene: TRBJ2-3

CDR3 DNA: TGTGCCAGCAGCCAAGGGGACAGATTAAACACTGAAGCTTTCTTT
CDR3 protein: CASSQGDRLNTEAFF
D gene: TRBD1
clone size: -
V gene: TRBV3-1
J gene: TRBJ1-1

CDR3 DNA: TGCGCCAGCAGCCGAGACCCGCGGGGGTTCAGCGGGGGGGCTCCCGGGGAGCTGTTTTTT
CDR3 protein: CASSRDPRGFSGGAPGELFF
D gene: TRBD2
clone size: -
V gene: TRBV4-3
J gene: TRBJ2-2

CDR3 DNA: TGCGCCAGCAGTGACTCAGGGCTTACCGGGGAGCTGTTTTTT
CDR3 protein: CASSDSGLTGELFF
D gene: -
clone size: -
V gene: TRBV10-2
J gene: TRBJ2-2

CDR3 DNA: TGCAGTGCCAGTCCCCCGACTGGCCAAGAGACCCAGTACTTC
CDR3 protein: CSASPPTGQETQYF
D gene: -
clone size: many
V gene: TRBV20-1
J gene: TRBJ2-5

CDR3 DNA: TGTGCCAGCTCACCACCTCGAGGGCGCACCGGGGAGCTGTTTTTT
CDR3 protein: CASSPPRGRTGELFF
D gene: -
clone size: few
V gene: TRBV18
J gene: TRBJ2-2

CDR3 DNA: TGTGCCAGCAGCCCAATCGGACGGTTGTTCGACGAGCAGTACTTC
CDR3 protein: CASSPIGRLFDEQYF
D gene: -
clone size: -
V gene: TRBV7-2
J gene: TRBJ2-7

CDR3 DNA: TGTGCCACCGGACAGGGAGCGACCCAGTACTTC
CDR3 protein: CATGQGATQYF
D gene: TRBD1
clone size: many
V gene: TRBV19
J gene: TRBJ2-5

CDR3 DNA: TGTGCCAGTACACGGCGGGGATTAGAAAAACTGTTTTTT
CDR3 protein: CASTRRGLEKLFF
D gene: -
clone size: -
V gene: TRBV19
J gene: TRBJ1-4

CDR3 DNA: TGTGCCAGCAGTTTCGACAGGAACTATGGCTACACCTTC
CDR3 protein: CASSFDRNYGYTF
D gene: -
clone size: many
V gene: TRBV5-5
J gene: TRBJ1-2

CDR3 DNA: TGTGCCAGCAGTGGGTCCGGGGGCGCCGCCCAGTACTTC
CDR3 protein: CASSGSGGAAQYF
D gene: -
clone size: many
V gene: TRBV6-1
J gene: TRBJ2-5

CDR3 DNA: TGTGCCAGCAGCTTAAGTAGTTACAGGGGGATGCCCTACGAGCAGTACTTC
CDR3 protein: CASSLSSYRGMPYEQYF
D gene: TRBD1
clone size: -
V gene: TRBV7-2
J gene: TRBJ2-7

CDR3 DNA: TGTGCCATCAGATCCGGCGGCCAAGAGACCCAGTACTTC
CDR3 protein: CAIRSGGQETQYF
D gene: -
clone size: many
V gene: TRBV10-3
J gene: TRBJ2-5

CDR3 DNA: TGCGCCAGCAGCTTGGTCGGGAGTGCCAAAAACATTCAGTACTTC
CDR3 protein: CASSLVGSAKNIQYF
D gene: -
clone size: -
V gene: TRBV5-1
J gene: TRBJ2-4

CDR3 DNA: TGTGCCAGCAGCCCGCCTCTGTTTTTT
CDR3 protein: CASSPPLFF
D gene: -
clone size: many
V gene: TRBV28
J gene: TRBJ1-4

CDR3 DNA: TGTGCCAGCAGCCGGGACAGCGCCTACGAGCAGTACTTC
CDR3 protein: CASSRDSAYEQYF
D gene: TRBD1
clone size: many
V gene: TRBV6-1
J gene: TRBJ2-7

CDR3 DNA: TGTGCCAGCAGTTTCCTGGGACTAGCGGGACCCTACGAGCAGTACTTC
CDR3 protein: CASSFLGLAGPYEQYF
D gene: TRBD2
clone size: many
V gene: TRBV28
J gene: TRBJ2-7

CDR3 DNA: TGTGCCAGCAGCCCGAGGCGCGCAGACTTCCTACGTGAGCAGTACTTC
CDR3 protein: CASSPRRADFLREQYF
D gene: -
clone size: -
V gene: TRBV3-1
J gene: TRBJ2-7

CDR3 DNA: TGTGCCAGCAGTCCCTGGACAGGGATCAACACTGAAGCTTTCTTT
CDR3 protein: CASSPWTGINTEAFF
D gene: TRBD1
clone size: -
V gene: TRBV12-3/TRBV12-4
J gene: TRBJ1-1

CDR3 DNA: TGTGCCTGGAGTGTACTGAATGAAGCTTTCTTT
CDR3 protein: CAWSVLNEAFF
D gene: -
clone size: many
V gene: TRBV30
J gene: TRBJ1-1

CDR3 DNA: TGTGCCAGCAGTGGGACTAGCGGGAGGGTCCATGGAATATCCTACGAGCAGTACTTC
CDR3 protein: CASSGTSGRVHGISYEQYF
D gene: TRBD2
clone size: few
V gene: TRBV28
J gene: TRBJ2-7

CDR3 DNA: TGTGCTAGTGCCCATACAGGGTCGGTACGCAATTCACCCCTCCACTTT
CDR3 protein: CASAHTGSVRNSPLHF
D gene: -
clone size: many
V gene: TRBV12-5
J gene: TRBJ1-6

CDR3 DNA: TGCGCCAGCCGCAGCAGGGGAGAAAAACTGTTTTTT
CDR3 protein: CASRSRGEKLFF
D gene: -
clone size: many
V gene: TRBV10-1
J gene: TRBJ1-4

CDR3 DNA: TGTGCCAGCTACCGAAGACAGGGTAGGGATTCACCCCTCCACTTT
CDR3 protein: CASYRRQGRDSPLHF
D gene: TRBD1
clone size: few
V gene: TRBV6-1
J gene: TRBJ1-6

CDR3 DNA: TGTGCCAGCAGTAAGGCCCGGACAGGACTGGAGACCCAGTACTTC
CDR3 protein: CASSKARTGLETQYF
D gene: TRBD1
clone size: many
V gene: TRBV2
J gene: TRBJ2-5

CDR3 DNA: TGTGCCAGTACCCAATCCGGAGGGAGCCATCAGCCCCAGCATTTT
CDR3 protein: CASTQSGGSHQPQHF
D gene: -
clone size: -
V gene: TRBV19
J gene: TRBJ1-5